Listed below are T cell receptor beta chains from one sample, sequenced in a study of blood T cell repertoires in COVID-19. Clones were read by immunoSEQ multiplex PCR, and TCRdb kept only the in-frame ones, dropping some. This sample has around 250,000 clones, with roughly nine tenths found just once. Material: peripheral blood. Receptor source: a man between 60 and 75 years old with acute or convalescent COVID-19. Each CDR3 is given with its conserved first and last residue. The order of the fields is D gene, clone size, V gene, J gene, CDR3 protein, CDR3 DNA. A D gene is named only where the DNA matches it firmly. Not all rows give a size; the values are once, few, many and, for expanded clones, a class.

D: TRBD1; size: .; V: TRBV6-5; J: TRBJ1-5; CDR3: CASRTGTGLNQPQHF; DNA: TGTGCCAGCAGGACCGGGACAGGGCTCAATCAGCCCCAGCATTTT
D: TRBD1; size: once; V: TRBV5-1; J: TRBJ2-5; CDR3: CASRKTGGQETQYF; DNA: TGCGCCAGCAGGAAGACAGGGGGCCAAGAGACCCAGTACTTC
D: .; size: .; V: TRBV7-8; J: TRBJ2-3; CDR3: CASSSRVLYTDTQYF; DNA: TGTGCCAGCAGCTCCAGGGTTTTATACACAGATACGCAGTATTTT
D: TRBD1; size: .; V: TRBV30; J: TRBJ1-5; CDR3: CAWSETGAHRPQHF; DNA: TGTGCCTGGAGCGAGACAGGGGCGCATCGGCCCCAGCATTTT
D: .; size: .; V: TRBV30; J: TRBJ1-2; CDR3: CAWKRQENYGYTF; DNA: TGTGCCTGGAAAAGACAGGAAAACTATGGCTACACCTTC
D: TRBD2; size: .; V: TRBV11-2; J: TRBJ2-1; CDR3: CASSSLGLVAADEQFF; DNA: TGTGCCAGCAGCTCCCTAGGACTAGTCGCGGCGGATGAGCAGTTCTTC
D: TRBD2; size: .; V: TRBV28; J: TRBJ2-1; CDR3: CASSFTVRPLAGGGNEQFF; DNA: TGTGCCAGCAGTTTTACCGTACGGCCTCTAGCGGGAGGGGGAAATGAGCAGTTCTTC
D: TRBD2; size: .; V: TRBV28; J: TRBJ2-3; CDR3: CASRETSGRVDDTQYF; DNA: TGTGCCAGCAGGGAGACTAGCGGGAGGGTTGACGATACGCAGTATTTT
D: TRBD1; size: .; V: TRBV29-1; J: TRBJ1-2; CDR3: CSVTGTSVDYGYTF; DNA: TGCAGCGTGACAGGGACATCCGTCGACTATGGCTACACCTTC
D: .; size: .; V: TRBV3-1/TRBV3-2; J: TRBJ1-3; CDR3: CASSQDIQVDTIYF; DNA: TGTGCCAGCAGCCAAGATATACAGGTGGACACCATATATTTT
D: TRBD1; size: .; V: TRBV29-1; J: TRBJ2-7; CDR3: CSVGGTGSYEQYF; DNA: TGCAGCGTAGGGGGGACAGGTTCCTACGAGCAGTACTTC
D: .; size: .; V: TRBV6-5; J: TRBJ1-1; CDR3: CASSRTAMNTEAFF; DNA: TGTGCCAGCAGCCGGACAGCAATGAACACTGAAGCTTTCTTT
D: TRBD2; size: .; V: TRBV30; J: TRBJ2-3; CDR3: CAWSAGLAVSTDTQYF; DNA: TGTGCCTGGAGCGCCGGACTAGCGGTGAGCACAGATACGCAGTATTTT
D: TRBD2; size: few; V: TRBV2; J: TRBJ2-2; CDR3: CASSLTRAGGPGTGELFF; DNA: TGTGCCAGCAGTCTTACTCGAGCGGGAGGGCCCGGCACCGGGGAGCTGTTTTTT
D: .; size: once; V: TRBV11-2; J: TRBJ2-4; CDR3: CASSPNEMAKNIQYF; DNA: TGTGCCAGCAGCCCAAATGAGATGGCCAAAAACATTCAGTACTTC
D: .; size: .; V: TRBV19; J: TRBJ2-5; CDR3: CASSMAKETQYF; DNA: TGTGCCAGTAGTATGGCAAAAGAGACCCAGTACTTC
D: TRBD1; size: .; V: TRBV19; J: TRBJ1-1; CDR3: CASSIVGTGSSTEAFF; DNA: TGTGCCAGTAGTATAGTGGGGACAGGGTCGAGCACTGAAGCTTTCTTT
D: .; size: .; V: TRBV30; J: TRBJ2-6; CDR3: CAWISGSGANVLTF; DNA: TGTGCCTGGATCTCGGGCTCTGGGGCCAACGTCCTGACTTTC
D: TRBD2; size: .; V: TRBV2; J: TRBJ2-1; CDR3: CASSESPFRPSGTQYNEQFF; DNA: TGTGCCAGCAGTGAATCACCCTTTCGGCCTAGCGGGACCCAATACAATGAGCAGTTCTTC
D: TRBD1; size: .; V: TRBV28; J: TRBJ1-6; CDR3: CASSLLRGQGDSPLHF; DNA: TGTGCCAGCAGTTTACTTCGAGGACAGGGGGATTCACCCCTCCACTTT
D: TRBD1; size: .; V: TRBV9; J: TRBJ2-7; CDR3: CASSPRLGTGSNEQYF; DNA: TGTGCCAGCAGCCCACGCCTTGGGACAGGGTCCAACGAGCAGTACTTC
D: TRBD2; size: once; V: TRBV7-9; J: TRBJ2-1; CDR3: CALRTSGSTEQFF; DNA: TGTGCCTTAAGGACTAGCGGTTCCACCGAGCAGTTCTTC
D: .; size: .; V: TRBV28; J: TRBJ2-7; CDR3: CASRLQGSEQYF; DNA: TGTGCCAGCAGACTACAGGGAAGCGAGCAGTACTTC
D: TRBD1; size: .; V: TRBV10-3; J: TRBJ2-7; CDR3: CAIRTGSSYEQYF; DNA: TGTGCCATTCGGACAGGGAGCTCCTACGAGCAGTACTTC
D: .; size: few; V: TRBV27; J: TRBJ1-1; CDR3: CASSYAGPITEAFF; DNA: TGTGCCAGCAGTTATGCGGGACCTATTACTGAAGCTTTCTTT
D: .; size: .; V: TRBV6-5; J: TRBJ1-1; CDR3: CASSITEAFF; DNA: TGTGCCAGCAGTATAACTGAAGCTTTCTTT
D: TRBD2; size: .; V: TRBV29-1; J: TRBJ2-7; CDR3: CSVEDPLIGEGPGEQYF; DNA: TGCAGCGTTGAAGATCCACTAATTGGGGAGGGCCCGGGTGAGCAGTACTTC
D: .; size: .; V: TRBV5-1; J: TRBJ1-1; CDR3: CASSSTVMNTEAFF; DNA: TGCGCCAGCAGCTCGACAGTGATGAACACTGAAGCTTTCTTT
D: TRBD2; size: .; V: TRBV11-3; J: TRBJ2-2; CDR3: CASSGEWGTSGRVHTGELFF; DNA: TGTGCCAGCAGCGGCGAATGGGGGACTAGCGGGAGAGTACACACCGGGGAGCTGTTTTTT
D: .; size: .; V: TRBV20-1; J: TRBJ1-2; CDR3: CSAKGVRGYTF; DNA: TGCAGTGCTAAGGGGGTTCGGGGCTACACCTTC
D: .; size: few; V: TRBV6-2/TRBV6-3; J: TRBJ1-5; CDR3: CASSYAGFGNQPQHF; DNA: TGTGCCAGCAGTTACGCGGGATTTGGCAATCAGCCCCAGCATTTT
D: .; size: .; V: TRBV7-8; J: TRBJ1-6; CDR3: CASSPRVYNSPLHF; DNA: TGTGCCAGCAGTCCCAGGGTTTATAATTCACCCCTCCACTTT
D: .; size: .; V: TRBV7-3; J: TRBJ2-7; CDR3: CASSPGRLYEQYF; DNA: TGTGCCAGCAGCCCAGGGAGGCTCTACGAGCAGTACTTC